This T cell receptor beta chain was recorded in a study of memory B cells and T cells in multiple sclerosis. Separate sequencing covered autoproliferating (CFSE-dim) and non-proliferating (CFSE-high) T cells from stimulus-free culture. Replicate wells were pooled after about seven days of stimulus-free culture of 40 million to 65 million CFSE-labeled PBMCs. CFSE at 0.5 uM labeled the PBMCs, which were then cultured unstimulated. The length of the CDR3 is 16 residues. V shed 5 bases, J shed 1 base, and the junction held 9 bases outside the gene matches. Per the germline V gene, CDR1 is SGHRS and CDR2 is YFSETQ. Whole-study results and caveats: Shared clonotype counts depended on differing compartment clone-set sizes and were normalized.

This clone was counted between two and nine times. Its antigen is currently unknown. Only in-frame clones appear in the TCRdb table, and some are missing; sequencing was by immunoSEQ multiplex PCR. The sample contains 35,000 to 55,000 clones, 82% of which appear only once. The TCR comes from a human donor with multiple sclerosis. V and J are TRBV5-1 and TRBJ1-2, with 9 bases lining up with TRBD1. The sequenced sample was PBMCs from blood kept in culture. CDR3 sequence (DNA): TGCGCCAGCAGTTCCGGGACAGGGACTATTAACTATGGCTACACCTTC. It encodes CASSSGTGTINYGYTF.